This T cell receptor (beta chain) originates from a study of control samples from healthy donors and cancer patients. Clones were sequenced by immunoSEQ multiplex PCR, and TCRdb holds only the in-frame ones, with some missing. The sample shows about 210,000 clones, and roughly 2% sits with its ten largest clones. The CDR3 sequence is 14 residues long. Germline CDR1 is SGHRS and CDR2 is YFSETQ. The J segment lost 6 bases and the V segment lost 8 bases, leaving 8 bases of the junction unmatched. What was sequenced was blood. The clonotype was recovered from a woman aged 25 to 45 in good health. The V call is TRBV5-1, the J call TRBJ1-2, with 12 bases identical to TRBD1. The DNA for the CDR3 is TGCGCCAGTTACGAGGGACAGGGGGCTGATGGCTACACCTTC. Its translation: CASYEGQGADGYTF.